The next 29 T cell receptor beta chains were all read from a single sample in a study of Ad26.COV2.S vaccination and SARS-CoV-2 variants. Treatment here: roughly 19 received Ad26.COV2.S at low or high dose, single or two shots; 5 received placebo; per-sample allocation not given. Samples analyzed were those drawn on day 63 after the first vaccine or placebo injection. Data came from immunoSEQ multiplex PCR; TCRdb stores just in-frame clones and leaves some out. Of roughly 320,000 clones in the sample, 70% to 90% were seen once. Sequenced here: peripheral blood, sampled in a trial of Ad26.COV2.S vaccine versus placebo. The receptors shown here come from a person aged 18-65 years who received the Ad26.COV2.S COVID-19 vaccine or a placebo.

V usage is TRBV30 and J usage is TRBJ1-5; weak D call: TRBD1 (6 bases). The germline V gene has CDR1 GTSNPN and CDR2 SVGIG (reference sequence). The V end was cut by 3 bases, the J end by 3 bases, with 18 bases between. The CDR3 contains 16 residues. CDR3 nucleotide sequence: TGTGCCTGGAGGGACCAGAGGACAGTGGACAATCAGCCCCAGCATTTT. Its translation: CAWRDQRTVDNQPQHF.

The V call is TRBV10-3, the J call TRBJ1-4; D ambiguous. The V end was cut by 4 bases, the J end by 7 bases, with 13 bases between. CDR3 size: 14 residues. Germline assignment: CDR1 ENHRY and CDR2 SYGVKD. This chain's CDR3 is CAISGKGGGEKLFF. The CDR3 nucleotides are TGTGCCATCAGTGGGAAGGGTGGTGGTGAAAAACTGTTTTTT.

The gene calls are TRBV30 and TRBJ2-3; D is unresolved. Germline V gives CDR1 GTSNPN, CDR2 SVGIG (reference sequence). The CDR3 runs to 12 residues. V lost 0 bases, J lost 6 bases, and 7 bases lay in between. The CDR3 loop reads CAWSVAGDTQYF. CDR3 sequence (DNA): TGTGCCTGGAGTGTAGCCGGGGATACGCAGTATTTT. Filled out from reference TRBV30 and TRBJ2-3, the complete variable domain reads SQTIHQWPATLVQPVGSPLSLECTVEGTSNPNLYWYRQAAGRGLQLLFYSVGIGQISSEVPQNLSASRPQDRQFILSSKKLLLSDSGFYLCAWSVAGDTQYFGPGTRLTVL.

This clone was counted a few times. V gene TRBV7-6 combines with J gene TRBJ1-3; D is unclear. Germline CDR1 is SGHVS and CDR2 is FNYEAQ. The CDR3 loop spans 15 amino acids. With 5 bases removed from V and 7 bases from J, the gap between germline ends came to 18 bases. As DNA, the CDR3 is TGTGCCAGCAGCCCGGGTCGTTACTCTGAGAACACCATATATTTT. Its protein product is CASSPGRYSENTIYF.

CDR3 region: CASSSGTGFSTDTQYF. In nucleotides, the CDR3 is TGCGCCAGCAGCTCGGGGACAGGGTTTAGCACAGATACGCAGTATTTT. The J gene is TRBJ2-3, the V gene TRBV5-1, with 9 bases that match TRBD1. From germline, CDR1 is SGHRS and CDR2 YFSETQ. The CDR3 consists of 16 residues. The trim removed 3 bases at V and 0 bases at J, leaving 5 bases unmatched.

The genes are TRBV5-1 and TRBJ2-5; D may be TRBD2 (6 bases). Germline CDR1 is SGHRS and CDR2 is YFSETQ. The V end was cut by 5 bases, the J end by 2 bases, with 10 bases between. The CDR3 extends over 13 amino acids. The CDR3 spells CASSGGIQETQYF. The CDR3 DNA follows: TGCGCCAGCAGTGGGGGGATTCAAGAGACCCAGTACTTC.

The J gene is TRBJ2-7, the V gene TRBV5-6; 9 bases agree with TRBD1. Trimming at V came to 8 bases and at J to 2 bases, leaving 11 bases not matched to a gene. Looked up from germline, CDR1 is SGHDT and CDR2 is YYEEEE. CDR3 length: 15 amino acids. The CDR3 region is CASRLGQGRAYEQYF. In DNA, the CDR3 is TGTGCCAGTCGCCTGGGACAGGGAAGAGCCTACGAGCAGTACTTC. Together with reference TRBV5-6 and TRBJ2-7, the CDR3 gives the full variable domain: DAGVTQSPTHLIKTRGQQVTLRCSPKSGHDTVSWYQQALGQGPQFIFQYYEEEERQRGNFPDRFSGHQFPNYSSELNVNALLLGDSALYLCASRLGQGRAYEQYFGPGTRLTVT.

The gene calls are TRBV4-1 and TRBJ1-1, with D hard to call. The V end lost 4 bases, the J end lost 2 bases, and 14 bases lay between the germline ends. The CDR3 covers 15 residues. Germline V gives CDR1 MGHRA, CDR2 YSYEKL. In DNA form, the CDR3 reads TGCGCCAGCAGCCTTACGACGGGCACCAACACTGAAGCTTTCTTT. It encodes CASSLTTGTNTEAFF.

This chain joins TRBV2 and TRBJ1-2; no reliable D call. The CDR3 is 15 residues long. The germline CDR1 and CDR2 sequences are SNHLY and FYNNEI. Trimming pared 8 bases from V and 1 base from J, leaving 17 bases between. The CDR3 sequence is CASHATLIVNYGYTF. CDR3 nucleotide sequence: TGTGCCAGCCACGCCACGCTAATTGTTAACTATGGCTACACCTTC.

CDR3: CASSPGQTSGNTIYF. The CDR3 DNA reads as TGTGCCAGCAGCCCGGGACAAACCTCTGGAAACACCATATATTTT. The chain couples TRBV7-9 to TRBJ1-3, with D perhaps TRBD1 (6 bases). The CDR3 is made up of 15 amino acids. V dropped 5 bases and J dropped 0 bases, with 11 bases sitting between them. From germline, CDR1 is SEHNR and CDR2 FQNEAQ (reference sequence).

This clone was detected a few times. The chain combines TRBV5-6 with TRBJ2-5; no clear D gene. CDR1 and CDR2 (germline): SGHDT, YYEEEE. V was shortened by 0 bases and J by 5 bases, with 8 bases between the two germline ends. This CDR3 region has 13 residues. The CDR3 is CASSLAVRETQYF. DNA for the CDR3: TGTGCCAGCAGCTTGGCGGTCCGGGAGACCCAGTACTTC.

Details on this clone: This sample includes further DNA sequences coding for the same CDR3. This rearrangement joins TRBV18 to TRBJ2-2, with D possibly TRBD2 on 5 matching bases. The CDR3 covers 15 residues. V was shortened by 1 base and J by 4 bases, with 10 bases between the two germline ends. Germline V CDR1 and CDR2: KGHSH, LQKENI. The CDR3 sequence: CASSPLREGTGELFF. Here the CDR3 DNA reads TGTGCCAGCTCACCACTCCGGGAAGGCACCGGGGAGCTGTTTTTT.

This clone turned up a few times. The chain has TRBV9 and TRBJ2-1; D is possibly TRBD1 (6 bases). CDR3 length: 13 amino acids. The ends were cut back, 3 bases at V and 3 bases at J, with 7 bases in the middle. Germline CDR1 and CDR2: SGDLS and YYNGEE. The CDR3 here is CASSEGDYNEQFF. DNA for the CDR3: TGTGCCAGCAGCGAGGGGGACTACAATGAGCAGTTCTTC.

The V call is TRBV25-1, the J call TRBJ1-1; TRBD1 is a possible D gene (5 bases). Trimming removed 3 bases from V and 8 bases from J, with 19 bases in between. The CDR3 consists of 15 residues. Germline CDR1 is MGHDK and CDR2 is SYGVNS. The CDR3 loop reads CASSDRALSPREAFF. DNA for the CDR3: TGTGCCAGCAGTGACAGGGCCCTCTCACCCCGGGAAGCTTTCTTT.

The gene calls are TRBV4-3 and TRBJ1-5; D is unclear. The germline gives CDR1 LGHNA, CDR2 YSLEER. V gave up 0 bases and J gave up 0 bases, with 9 bases separating them. CDR3 size: 16 residues. The CDR3 sequence is CASSQDLRISNQPQHF. CDR3 bases: TGCGCCAGCAGCCAAGATTTACGGATTAGCAATCAGCCCCAGCATTTT.

The rearrangement uses TRBV10-3 and TRBJ1-5; TRBD1 might be the D (5 bases). V shed 11 bases and J shed 0 bases, with 14 bases lying between them. Looked up from germline, CDR1 is ENHRY and CDR2 is SYGVKD. The CDR3 runs 14 residues. The CDR3 here is CAHARTTSNQPQHF. DNA for the CDR3: TGTGCCCATGCTAGGACAACTAGCAATCAGCCCCAGCATTTT.

The chain has TRBV5-5 and TRBJ1-3, with TRBD1 matching 8 bases. CDR1 is SGHKS, CDR2 YYEKEE, per germline (reference sequence). The CDR3 loop spans 15 amino acids. V lost 3 bases to trimming and J lost 6 bases; unmatched junction nucleotides: 8. The CDR3 nucleotides are TGTGCCAGCAGCTCCCTGGGGACAGGAGAAAACACCATATATTTT. The encoded protein is CASSSLGTGENTIYF.

The genes are TRBV6-5 and TRBJ1-2, with 9 bases identical to TRBD1. CDR1 is MNHEY, CDR2 SVGAGI, per germline. This CDR3 spans 15 amino acids. V trimming: 5 bases; J trimming: 6 bases; junction bases outside the gene matches: 10. The CDR3, as DNA: TGTGCCAGCAGTACCGGGACAGGGTCGCGGAATGGCTACACCTTC. Translation: CASSTGTGSRNGYTF.

CDR3 DNA: TGCGCCAGCAGCCAAGGTCTGGCGGGTGACTATGGCTACACCTTC. This translates into CASSQGLAGDYGYTF. The chain links TRBV4-3 to TRBJ1-2; no definite D call. Germline V lookup: CDR1 LGHNA, CDR2 YSLEER. Trimming removed 1 base at V and 3 bases at J, with 12 bases between. This CDR3 contains 15 residues.

The CDR3: CASSLGFTSGKGETQYF. The CDR3 region has the DNA TGTGCCAGCAGCTTGGGGTTCACTAGCGGGAAAGGAGAGACCCAGTACTTC. The rearrangement uses TRBV5-5 and TRBJ2-5; 10 bases fit TRBD2. Germline-derived CDR1 and CDR2 are SGHKS and YYEKEE (reference sequence). V gave up 0 bases and J gave up 4 bases; unmatched junction bases: 9. The CDR3 spans 17 residues.

In nucleotides, the CDR3 is TGTGCCAGCAGCTTAATCGAGGGGGGCTACACCTTC. This gives the protein CASSLIEGGYTF. This rearrangement joins TRBV7-3 to TRBJ1-2, with D possibly matching TRBD1 (5 bases). Germline-derived CDR1 and CDR2 are SGHTA and FQGTGA. Trimming stripped 1 base from V and 8 bases from J, with 8 bases between. The CDR3 is made up of 12 amino acids.

The rearrangement links TRBV4-3 to TRBJ2-7, with TRBD2 identical over 7 bases. This CDR3 has 14 residues. J gave up 4 bases and V 2 bases, and 5 bases lay outside the gene matches. Germline CDR1 and CDR2: LGHNA and YSLEER. The CDR3 DNA follows: TGCGCCAGCAGCCAAACGACGGGACTATACGAGCAGTACTTC. Encoded protein: CASSQTTGLYEQYF.

The V call is TRBV7-9, the J call TRBJ1-2; D unclear. This CDR3 is built from 15 residues. V lost 5 bases to trimming and J lost 2 bases, with 15 bases between them. CDR1 is SEHNR and CDR2 is FQNEAQ in the germline V gene (reference sequence). CDR3 coding DNA: TGTGCCAGCAGCCCCGGTGGTTACCTCAACTATGGCTACACCTTC. Its protein product is CASSPGGYLNYGYTF.

This clone has a single count. The gene calls are TRBV3-1 (or the pseudogene TRBV3-2) and TRBJ2-6; TRBD2 might be the D (6 bases). The germline CDR1 and CDR2 sequences are LGHDT and YNNKEL (reference sequence). The CDR3 runs to 15 residues. Trimming left V 6 bases short and J 2 bases short, with 11 bases between. CDR3 sequence (DNA): TGTGCCAGCAGAGAGGGGACTGCTGGGGCCAACGTCCTGACTTTC. Amino acids: CASREGTAGANVLTF.

The V gene is TRBV4-1, the J gene TRBJ1-3; 10 nucleotides line up with TRBD1. This CDR3 has 16 residues. Germline loops: CDR1 MGHRA, CDR2 YSYEKL. V dropped 3 bases and J dropped 2; count of bases not matched to a gene: 4. The CDR3 sequence is CASSQEGTGAGNTIYF. CDR3 DNA: TGCGCCAGCAGCCAGGAAGGGACAGGGGCTGGAAACACCATATATTTT.

The rearrangement links TRBV30 to TRBJ1-2; maybe TRBD1 (5 bases). This CDR3 has 14 residues. Germline V gene data show CDR1 as GTSNPN and CDR2 as SVGIG (reference sequence). Trimming removed 3 bases at V and 0 bases at J, with 11 bases between. DNA for the CDR3: TGTGCCTGGAGCCAACAGGTTACTAACTATGGCTACACCTTC. It yields the protein CAWSQQVTNYGYTF.

The chain uses TRBV7-2 and TRBJ1-2, with 9 nucleotides matching TRBD1. The CDR3 runs 18 residues. Germline CDR1 and CDR2: SGHTA and FQGNSA. V dropped 5 bases and J dropped 8; count of bases not matched to a gene: 21. Here the CDR3 DNA reads TGTGCCAGCAGCCAACCAACCGGGACAGGGTATTACGTGAGAGGCTACACCTTC. Its translation is CASSQPTGTGYYVRGYTF.

This chain uses TRBV30 with TRBJ2-3; D remains unclear. The ends were cut back, 7 bases at V and 5 bases at J, with 13 bases in the middle. CDR3 length equals 12 residues. CDR1 is GTSNPN and CDR2 is SVGIG in the germline V gene (reference sequence). The chain's CDR3 is CAFGSSRDTQYF. CDR3 DNA sequence: TGTGCCTTCGGGTCTTCGAGAGATACGCAGTATTTT. The variable domain in full, with the rest retrieved from reference TRBV30 and TRBJ2-3, is SQTIHQWPATLVQPVGSPLSLECTVEGTSNPNLYWYRQAAGRGLQLLFYSVGIGQISSEVPQNLSASRPQDRQFILSSKKLLLSDSGFYLCAFGSSRDTQYFGPGTRLTVL.

V is TRBV5-4 and J is TRBJ1-1; no clear D. V was clipped by 6 bases and J by 0 bases, with 15 bases between them. The germline V gene encodes CDR1 SGHNT and CDR2 YYREEE (reference sequence). This CDR3 contains 15 residues. The CDR3 sequence: CASIPQRGVNTEAFF. In nucleotides, the CDR3 is TGTGCCAGCATCCCCCAACGGGGAGTGAACACTGAAGCTTTCTTT.